This T cell receptor (beta chain) was profiled in a study of T cells in localized non-small cell lung cancer. Findings and caveats of the study: In uninvolved adjacent lung, T cell clonality reached its highest value, exceeding tumor.

About this clone: Its antigen is not known.

Sequenced by immunoSEQ multiplex PCR; TCRdb stores in-frame clones only, minus some. The sample has approximately 6,000 clones; 84% are singletons. The starting material was peripheral blood mononuclear cells, obtained before any cancer treatment. The clonotype was recovered from a female donor of 60 years or more with stage II lung adenocarcinoma.

CDR3 region: CASSTFGASTEETQYF. The CDR3 nucleotides read TGTGCCAGCAGTACTTTTGGGGCGAGCACCGAAGAGACCCAGTACTTC. The rearrangement uses TRBV21-1 and TRBJ2-5; TRBD1, the table's D call, was not compared with the DNA. TRBV21-1 is annotated as a pseudogene. The CDR3 covers 16 residues.